Below, 29 T cell receptor beta chains from the same sample are listed, as sequenced in a study of beta chain features in type 1 diabetes. Every isolated RNA sample was fully reverse transcribed, so sequencing captured expressed TCRB transcripts. The table came from immunoSEQ multiplex PCR; TCRdb's copy has only in-frame clones and leaves some out. The data contain under 450,000 clones, around 16% of them singletons. What was sequenced was naive CD4+ T cells from blood. Receptors originate from a woman aged 18-29 years in good health.

This clone was picked up a small number of times. The CDR3, as DNA: TGTGCCATCAGAGGGGACTACCCGCATGAGCAGTTCTTC. Translating gives CAIRGDYPHEQFF. The chain couples TRBV10-3 to TRBJ2-1; 7 nucleotides agree with TRBD2. CDR3 length: 13 amino acids. V lost 6 bases and J lost 8; bases outside the gene matches: 7. Germline CDR1 and CDR2: ENHRY and SYGVKD.

This clone occurred a few times. The chain has TRBV2 and TRBJ2-7, with TRBD1 as a possible D gene (6 bases). The ends were cut back, 3 bases at V and 0 bases at J, with 9 bases in the middle. Germline lookup yields CDR1 SNHLY and CDR2 FYNNEI. CDR3 size: 14 residues. This chain's CDR3 is CASSDDRISYEQYF. The CDR3 DNA reads as TGTGCCAGCAGTGATGACAGGATCTCCTACGAGCAGTACTTC.

The V and J genes are TRBV5-1 and TRBJ2-7; a possible D gene is TRBD2 (6 bases). Trimming took off 0 bases at V and 2 bases at J, with 15 bases between the two ends. CDR1 and CDR2 (germline): SGHRS, YFSETQ. This CDR3 is 16 amino acids long. The CDR3 bases are TGCGCCAGCAGCTTGGCCCAAAGTGGCGGGGCCTACGAGCAGTACTTC. It translates to CASSLAQSGGAYEQYF.

This clone came up a few times. The chain carries TRBV29-1 and TRBJ2-2; the match to TRBD2 covers 9 bases. Trimming at V came to 7 bases and at J to 3 bases, leaving 12 bases not matched to a gene. The CDR3 consists of 16 residues. CDR1 and CDR2 (germline): SQVTM, ANQGSEA. The CDR3 loop reads CSASRGLAGYTGELFF. As DNA, the CDR3 is TGCAGCGCTTCTAGAGGGCTAGCGGGATACACCGGGGAGCTGTTTTTT.

The V call is TRBV27, the J call TRBJ2-3; 7 nucleotides agree with TRBD2. The germline V gene encodes CDR1 MNHEY and CDR2 SMNVEV (reference sequence). V lost 7 bases to trimming and J lost 2 bases; unmatched junction nucleotides: 6. The CDR3 contains 14 residues. The CDR3 DNA reads TGTGCCAGCACGCCAGCGGGAACCACAGATACGCAGTATTTT. It translates to CASTPAGTTDTQYF.

This clone was recorded a few times. The chain combines TRBV13 with TRBJ2-1; a possible D gene is TRBD2 (6 bases). Germline CDR1 and CDR2: PRHDT and FYEKMQ (reference sequence). The CDR3 has 13 amino acids. The germline V and J ends were trimmed by 8 bases and 10 bases, with 18 bases remaining between them. This chain's CDR3 is CASHTGGRPEQFF. The CDR3 DNA is TGTGCCAGCCACACCGGAGGGAGGCCGGAGCAGTTCTTC.

The chain employs TRBV6-5 and TRBJ2-3; 8 bases agree with TRBD1. CDR1 is MNHEY and CDR2 is SVGAGI in the germline V gene. CDR3 size: 13 residues. Unmatched junction bases numbered 3, after V lost 6 bases and J lost 4 bases. The CDR3 bases are TGTGCCAGCAGAGACAGGGGCCCAGATACGCAGTATTTT. This translates into CASRDRGPDTQYF.

This clone was detected a few times. The chain has TRBV27 and TRBJ2-7; 7 nucleotides align to TRBD1. The germline CDR1 and CDR2 sequences are MNHEY and SMNVEV (reference sequence). V gave up 3 bases and J gave up 7 bases; unmatched junction bases: 9. The CDR3 consists of 14 residues. CDR3 loop: CASSFGQALGEQYF. CDR3 DNA: TGTGCCAGCAGTTTCGGACAGGCTCTTGGGGAGCAGTACTTC.

This chain links TRBV7-8 with TRBJ2-4; 9 positions match TRBD2. Trimming removed 6 bases from V and 1 base from J; junction bases left unmatched: 19. Germline V CDR1 and CDR2: SGHVS, FQNEAQ. The CDR3 has 20 residues. The CDR3 is CASSSNIAGAHGGAKNIQYF. The CDR3 DNA is TGTGCCAGCAGTTCAAATATAGCGGGAGCCCACGGGGGGGCCAAAAACATTCAGTACTTC.

This clone has just a few counts. The V call is TRBV27, the J call TRBJ1-4, with TRBD1 matching 9 bases. Germline loops: CDR1 MNHEY, CDR2 SMNVEV (reference sequence). The V gene end was trimmed by 6 bases and the J gene end by 6 bases; junction bases not matched to a gene: 14. The CDR3 runs to 17 residues. CDR3 nucleotide sequence: TGTGCCAGCAGCACTGGCGTTGAGGGACAGGGCTATGAAAAACTGTTTTTT. As protein: CASSTGVEGQGYEKLFF.

V gene TRBV7-9 combines with J gene TRBJ2-7; a weak D match, TRBD2 (6 bases). The germline V gene encodes CDR1 SEHNR and CDR2 FQNEAQ (reference sequence). The CDR3 covers 13 residues. Trimming pared 5 bases from V and 7 bases from J, leaving 15 bases between. The CDR3 loop reads CASSVVGGREQYF. CDR3 sequence (DNA): TGTGCCAGCAGCGTAGTAGGAGGGCGAGAGCAGTACTTC.

This chain joins TRBV18 and TRBJ2-1, with D perhaps matching TRBD1 (6 bases). CDR3 length equals 14 residues. V was trimmed by 2 bases and J by 7 bases, leaving 12 bases between them. Germline V gene sequence: CDR1 KGHSH, CDR2 LQKENI. The CDR3 coding sequence is TGTGCCAGCTCACCAGGACAGAATTCTAATGAGCAGTTCTTC. It is translated as CASSPGQNSNEQFF.

The chain couples TRBV7-2 to TRBJ2-7; D gene unclear. V lost 5 bases to trimming and J lost 5 bases, with 7 bases between them. CDR3 size: 11 residues. Germline lookup yields CDR1 SGHTA and CDR2 FQGNSA. CDR3 nucleotide sequence: TGTGCCAGCAGCCTCCACAACGAGCAGTACTTC. Its protein product is CASSLHNEQYF.

J is TRBJ2-7 and V is TRBV30, with D perhaps matching TRBD2 (6 bases). V lost 0 bases, J lost 3 bases, and 9 bases lay in between. The CDR3 sequence is 13 residues long. Germline assignment: CDR1 GTSNPN and CDR2 SVGIG (reference sequence). In DNA form, the CDR3 reads TGTGCCTGGAGTGTACGGCGGGGCTACGAGCAGTACTTC. This codes for CAWSVRRGYEQYF.

The V call is TRBV25-1, the J call TRBJ2-7; tentative D call: TRBD1 (6 bases). Trimming pared 6 bases from V and 7 bases from J, leaving 16 bases between. This CDR3 comprises 13 residues. Germline CDR1 is MGHDK and CDR2 is SYGVNS. CDR3 sequence (DNA): TGTGCCAGCAGCTTACAGGGAAAGGGGGAGCAGTACTTC. Translation gives CASSLQGKGEQYF.

This clone came up a few times. The chain has TRBV5-4 and TRBJ2-3, with D unresolved. The CDR3 totals 13 residues. Deletions cut 4 bases from V and 4 bases from J, with 10 bases between. Germline CDR1 reads SGHNT; CDR2 reads YYREEE (reference sequence). The CDR3: CASSTERADTQYF. In nucleotides, the CDR3 is TGTGCCAGCAGCACCGAGCGCGCAGATACGCAGTATTTT. Filled out from reference TRBV5-4 and TRBJ2-3, the complete variable domain reads ETGVTQSPTHLIKTRGQQVTLRCSSQSGHNTVSWYQQALGQGPQFIFQYYREEENGRGNFPPRFSGLQFPNYSSELNVNALELDDSALYLCASSTERADTQYFGPGTRLTVL.

CDR3 DNA: TGTGCCAGCAGTTTACGTGCCCAGGGAAGAAACAATCAGCCCCAGCATTTT. Its translation is CASSLRAQGRNNQPQHF. The V call is TRBV27, the J call TRBJ1-5; possibly TRBD1 for D (5 bases). The V end lost 2 bases, the J end lost 3 bases, and 17 bases lay between the germline ends. This CDR3 comprises 17 residues. The germline V gene encodes CDR1 MNHEY and CDR2 SMNVEV (reference sequence).

This chain links TRBV30 with TRBJ2-7; D is unclear. Germline lookup yields CDR1 GTSNPN and CDR2 SVGIG (reference sequence). The CDR3 covers 15 residues. Trimming shortened V by 1 base and J by 2 bases, and 15 bases separated the two germline ends. CDR3 residues: CAWSDGRSWAYEQYF. Written as DNA, the CDR3 is TGTGCCTGGAGTGACGGAAGGAGCTGGGCCTACGAGCAGTACTTC.

This chain connects TRBV6-5 to TRBJ2-7; D might be TRBD1 (7 bases). The CDR3 length is 15 residues. Germline V gives CDR1 MNHEY, CDR2 SVGAGI. V lost 0 bases and J 7 bases, leaving 16 bases between the germline ends. Here the CDR3 DNA reads TGTGCCAGCAGTTACTCGAGGAGACAGGGAGGAGAGCAGTACTTC. Translated, it gives CASSYSRRQGGEQYF.

This clone was counted only a few times. The chain combines TRBV5-6 with TRBJ1-5, with a tentative D call TRBD1 (5 bases). Trimming stripped 4 bases from V and 2 bases from J, with 13 bases between. The CDR3 length is 15 residues. Germline loops: CDR1 SGHDT, CDR2 YYEEEE. DNA for the CDR3: TGTGCCAGCAGCCCCCGGGGGATAGGCAATCAGCCCCAGCATTTT. It specifies CASSPRGIGNQPQHF.

The V gene is TRBV19, the J gene TRBJ2-2, with 12 nucleotides matching TRBD2. V trimming: 4 bases; J trimming: 4 bases; junction bases outside the gene matches: 1. The CDR3 consists of 15 residues. CDR1 LNHDA and CDR2 SQIVND come from the germline V gene (reference sequence). CDR3 coding DNA: TGTGCCAGTAGTAGACTAGCGGGAGTCACCGGGGAGCTGTTTTTT. It specifies CASSRLAGVTGELFF.

This chain uses TRBV7-2 with TRBJ1-2; weak D call: TRBD1 (6 bases). V lost 5 bases, J lost 2 bases, and 9 bases lay in between. The length of the CDR3 is 13 residues. Germline V lookup: CDR1 SGHTA, CDR2 FQGNSA. In nucleotides, the CDR3 is TGTGCCAGCAGCCCCGACAGGAACTATGGCTACACCTTC. This gives the protein CASSPDRNYGYTF.

This clone was seen a handful of times. The V gene is TRBV11-1, the J gene TRBJ2-2, with a possible D match to TRBD2 (5 bases). The V and J ends lost 5 bases and 0 bases respectively, with 10 bases between them. Looked up from germline, CDR1 is SGHAT and CDR2 is FQDESV (reference sequence). The CDR3 spans 15 residues. The CDR3 is CASSLLTTNTGELFF. CDR3 nucleotide sequence: TGTGCCAGCAGCCTGCTGACTACGAACACCGGGGAGCTGTTTTTT.

This chain links TRBV30 with TRBJ2-1; 10 nucleotides agree with TRBD1. V trimming: 3 bases; J trimming: 9 bases; junction bases outside the gene matches: 5. The CDR3 extends over 13 amino acids. Germline values: CDR1 GTSNPN, CDR2 SVGIG (reference sequence). The CDR3 coding sequence is TGTGCCTGGAGCGGGGACAGGGGAGGTGAGCAGTTCTTC. Translated: CAWSGDRGGEQFF.

J is TRBJ1-1 and V is TRBV30; TRBD1 aligns across 9 bases. The trim removed 0 bases at V and 1 base at J, leaving 9 bases unmatched. The CDR3 is 17 residues long. Germline V gives CDR1 GTSNPN, CDR2 SVGIG (reference sequence). The CDR3 sequence is CAWSVWDRDFANTEAFF. CDR3 sequence (DNA): TGTGCCTGGAGTGTCTGGGACAGGGATTTTGCGAACACTGAAGCTTTCTTT.

The J gene is TRBJ1-4, the V gene TRBV30; no clear D. Germline CDR1 reads GTSNPN; CDR2 reads SVGIG (reference sequence). V was shortened by 1 base and J by 4 bases, with 7 bases between the two germline ends. The CDR3 has 13 amino acids. The CDR3 loop reads CAWSGDLNEKLFF. CDR3 nucleotide sequence: TGTGCCTGGAGTGGAGATCTTAATGAAAAACTGTTTTTT. Full variable domain (missing parts from reference TRBV30 and TRBJ1-4): SQTIHQWPATLVQPVGSPLSLECTVEGTSNPNLYWYRQAAGRGLQLLFYSVGIGQISSEVPQNLSASRPQDRQFILSSKKLLLSDSGFYLCAWSGDLNEKLFFGSGTQLSVL.

The genes are TRBV9 and TRBJ2-2; 10 bases are shared with TRBD2. Unmatched junction bases numbered 3, after V lost 1 base and J lost 6 bases. CDR1 and CDR2 from the germline V gene are SGDLS and YYNGEE. The CDR3 runs to 15 residues. In nucleotides, the CDR3 is TGTGCCAGCAGCGTACTAGCGGGAGATCCCGGGGAGCTGTTTTTT. It is translated as CASSVLAGDPGELFF.

This chain joins TRBV5-1 and TRBJ2-2, with a weak D call TRBD1 (6 bases). Looked up from germline, CDR1 is SGHRS and CDR2 is YFSETQ. The V gene lost 4 bases and the J gene lost 3 bases, with 16 bases spanning the gap. This CDR3 has 16 amino acids. The CDR3 DNA is TGCGCCAGCAGCCTGACCGTGTGGGGGCACACCGGGGAGCTGTTTTTT. This gives the protein CASSLTVWGHTGELFF.

This clone was picked up a small number of times. This chain joins TRBV5-6 and TRBJ1-2, with D perhaps TRBD1 (6 bases). Germline V CDR1 and CDR2: SGHDT, YYEEEE. The CDR3 totals 17 residues. The V gene lost 0 bases and the J gene lost 5 bases, with 20 bases spanning the gap. The CDR3 nucleotides read TGTGCCAGCAGCTTGGCAGGGGCGATTTGCGAGAAGTATGGCTACACCTTC. Translation: CASSLAGAICEKYGYTF.